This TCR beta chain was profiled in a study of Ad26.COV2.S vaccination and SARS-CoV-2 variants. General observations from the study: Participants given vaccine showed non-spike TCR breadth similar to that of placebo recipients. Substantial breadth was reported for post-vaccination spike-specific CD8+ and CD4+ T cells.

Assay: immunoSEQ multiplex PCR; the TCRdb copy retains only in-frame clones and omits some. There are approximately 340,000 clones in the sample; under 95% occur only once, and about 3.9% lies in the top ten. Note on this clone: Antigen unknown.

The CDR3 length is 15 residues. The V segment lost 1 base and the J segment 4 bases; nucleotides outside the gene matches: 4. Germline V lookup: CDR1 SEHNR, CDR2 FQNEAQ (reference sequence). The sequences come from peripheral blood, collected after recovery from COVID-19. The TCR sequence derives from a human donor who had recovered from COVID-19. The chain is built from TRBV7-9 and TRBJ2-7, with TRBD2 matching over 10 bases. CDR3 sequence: CASSLETSGVYEQYF. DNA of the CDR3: TGTGCCAGCAGCTTAGAAACTAGCGGGGTGTACGAGCAGTACTTC.